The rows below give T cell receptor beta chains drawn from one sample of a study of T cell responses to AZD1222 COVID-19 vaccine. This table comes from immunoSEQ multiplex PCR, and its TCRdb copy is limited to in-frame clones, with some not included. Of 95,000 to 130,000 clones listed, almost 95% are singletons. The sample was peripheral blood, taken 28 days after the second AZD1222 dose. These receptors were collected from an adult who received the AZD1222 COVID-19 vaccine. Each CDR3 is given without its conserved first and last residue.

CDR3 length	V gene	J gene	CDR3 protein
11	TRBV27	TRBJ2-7	ASSRTGDREQY
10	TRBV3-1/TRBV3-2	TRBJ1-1	ASSQLTGEAF
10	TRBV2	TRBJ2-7	ASSRGLGEQY
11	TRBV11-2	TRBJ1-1	ASSLVGHTEAF
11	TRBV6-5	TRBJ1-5	ASSLRGNQPQH
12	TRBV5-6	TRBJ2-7	ASSSAGRGDEQY
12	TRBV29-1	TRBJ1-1	SVEGAGGNTEAF
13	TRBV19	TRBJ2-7	ASSIGGDVTSEQY
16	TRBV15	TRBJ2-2	ATSRGLAGGSDTGELF
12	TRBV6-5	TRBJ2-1	ASTGSSGRREQF
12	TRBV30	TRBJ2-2	AWSGLATTGELF
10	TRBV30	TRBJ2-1	AWSFLLNEQF
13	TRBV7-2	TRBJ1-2	ASSPRTGENYGYT
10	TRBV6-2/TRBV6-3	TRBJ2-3	ASSYFTDTQY
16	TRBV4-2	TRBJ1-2	ASSQVYYRDNFNYGYT
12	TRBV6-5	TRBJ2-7	ASSPHRDAGEQY
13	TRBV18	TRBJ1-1	ASVRTGDGNTEAF
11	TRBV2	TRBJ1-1	ASRPGGKGEAF
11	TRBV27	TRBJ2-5	ASSRGDQETQY
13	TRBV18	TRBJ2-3	ASSPAQREGATQY
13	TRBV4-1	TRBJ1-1	ASSQDQSAWAEAF
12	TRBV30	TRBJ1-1	AWSRDRWNTEAF
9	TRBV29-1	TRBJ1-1	SVAQGSEAF
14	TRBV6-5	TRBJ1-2	ASSYPDTGFGYGYT
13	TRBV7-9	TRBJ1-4	ASSLDTGYNEKLF
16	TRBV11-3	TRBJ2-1	ASSLGGVGGRRIDEQF
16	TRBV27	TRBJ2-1	ASSSPTSGWSSYNEQF
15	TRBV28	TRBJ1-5	ASSLDRGLASNQPQH
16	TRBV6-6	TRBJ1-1	ASSRRSTGQPPITEAF